This is a list of T cell receptor beta chains from one sample in a study of CD8+CD57+ T cells in acquired aplastic anemia. Each CDR3 protein gets one entry after TCRdb re-called the reads with MiXCR. The sample has about 58,000 distinct CDR3 sequences, just over 55% seen once; the top ten hold 15% to 20%. The sample consisted of sorted CD4+, CD8+, or CD8+CD57+ T cells (not recorded which) from PBMCs. The receptors stem from a human donor with aplastic anemia. CDR3s include the opening cysteine and the closing phenylalanine or tryptophan. D genes are given only for firm matches. Clone size is stated in some rows and not others, as once, few, many or a class when expanded.

>TRBV11-2|TRBJ1-4|TRBD1|many
TGTGCCAGCAGCCGGGACAGGGGAACTAATGAAAAACTGTTTTTT
CASSRDRGTNEKLFF
>TRBV10-3|TRBJ1-5|NA|few
TGTGCCACTACGAATTACAGAAATAGCAATCAGCCCCAGCATTTT
CATTNYRNSNQPQHF
>TRBV10-3|TRBJ2-5|NA|NA
TGTGCCATCAGTGAGACGTGGGGTGGTCAAGAGACCCAGTACTTC
CAISETWGGQETQYF
>TRBV20-1|TRBJ2-3|TRBD1|NA
TGCAGTGCTAGCGGGGACAGGGGGCGAGATACGCAGTATTTT
CSASGDRGRDTQYF
>TRBV29-1|TRBJ1-4|NA|medium-sized
TGCAGCGTGGGGGACACAAGGGGAAAACTGTTTTTT
CSVGDTRGKLFF
>TRBV20-1|TRBJ1-1|TRBD1|NA
TGCAGTGCTAGAGGGGACAGGGAAACTGAAGCTTTCTTT
CSARGDRETEAFF
>TRBV10-2|TRBJ2-5|NA|many
TGCGCCAGCAGTGAACTACTACATGGAGAGACCCAGTACTTC
CASSELLHGETQYF
>TRBV10-1|TRBJ2-1|TRBD2|NA
TGCGCCAGCAGCCGGGACGGGGGGGCCTGGGAGCAGTTCTTC
CASSRDGGAWEQFF
>TRBV6-2/TRBV6-3|TRBJ2-1|NA|many
TGTGCCAGCAGTTACAGCCACGTAACGGAGATCTCCTACAATGAGCAGTTCTTC
CASSYSHVTEISYNEQFF
>TRBV2|TRBJ2-1|TRBD2|many
TGTGCCAGCAGAGGGGACCGGGAGGGGCAGTTCTTC
CASRGDREGQFF
>TRBV2|TRBJ1-3|NA|NA
TGTGCCAGCAGTAACAAGAGAAACACCATATATTTT
CASSNKRNTIYF
>TRBV5-1|TRBJ1-1|NA|NA
TGCGCCAGCAGCTTGGGCGCACGAGGGAGGGGAGAAGCTTTCTTT
CASSLGARGRGEAFF
>TRBV27|TRBJ1-5|TRBD1|many
TGTGCCAGCAGTTTAAGACAGGGGGCCGCCAATCAGCCCCAGCATTTT
CASSLRQGAANQPQHF
>TRBV25-1|TRBJ2-7|TRBD1|NA
TGCGCCAGCAGACCTTGGACAGGGTCCAACGAGCAGTACTTC
CASRPWTGSNEQYF
>TRBV2|TRBJ1-1|NA|few
TGTGCCAGCACGTGGGGATTCACTGAAGCTTTCTTT
CASTWGFTEAFF
>TRBV15|TRBJ2-3|TRBD1|NA
TGTGCCACCAGCAGCCGGACAGGGGAAGATACGCAGTATTTT
CATSSRTGEDTQYF
>TRBV19|TRBJ2-3|NA|many
TGTGCCAGTAGTACCCGAATTGACACAGATACGCAGTATTTT
CASSTRIDTDTQYF
>TRBV12-3/TRBV12-4|TRBJ2-7|TRBD1|few
TGTGCCAGCAGTACGACAGGGGGCGGGCACGAGCAGTACTTC
CASSTTGGGHEQYF
>TRBV19|TRBJ1-2|TRBD1|NA
TGTGCCAGTAGTACCCTCGTTTTAGGACAGGGGATCAACTATGGCTACACCTTC
CASSTLVLGQGINYGYTF
>TRBV27|TRBJ2-3|TRBD1|NA
TGTGCCAGCGGCCCCTACAGGGGCGGGACAGATACGCAGTATTTT
CASGPYRGGTDTQYF
>TRBV20-1|TRBJ1-2|NA|NA
TGCACCAGCCGGGACCAAACGGGCTACACCTTC
CTSRDQTGYTF
>TRBV2|TRBJ2-7|NA|many
TGTGCCAGCAGTGAAAAGGGAACAGGGATCTACGAGCAGTACTTC
CASSEKGTGIYEQYF
>TRBV7-8|TRBJ1-1|TRBD1|NA
TGTGCCAGCAGCTTTCAGGGGGGCACTGAAGCTTTCTTT
CASSFQGGTEAFF
>TRBV5-1|TRBJ1-2|NA|NA
TGCGCCAGCAGCTTCAATTCGGGGGCCGACTATGGCTACACCTTC
CASSFNSGADYGYTF
>TRBV2|TRBJ2-7|TRBD2|NA
TGTGCCAGCAGGGTACTAGCGGTCCACGAGCAGTACTTC
CASRVLAVHEQYF
>TRBV25-1|TRBJ1-6|NA|NA
TGTGCCAGCAGTGGACCACATTCACCCCTCCACTTT
CASSGPHSPLHF
>TRBV15|TRBJ1-4|NA|few
TGTGCCACCAGCTACACGGGTGAAAAACTGTTTTTT
CATSYTGEKLFF
>TRBV24-1|TRBJ2-7|TRBD1|NA
TGTGCCACCAAGGGACAGGGGTCCCATTTTTCCTACGAGCAGTACTTC
CATKGQGSHFSYEQYF
>TRBV28|TRBJ1-4|TRBD1|many
TGTGCCAGCAGTTTGGGGCCCGAGGACAGGGGGATAAAACTGTTTTTT
CASSLGPEDRGIKLFF
>TRBV10-2|TRBJ1-6|NA|NA
TGCGCCAGCGGTGATCAATCACCCCTCCACTTT
CASGDQSPLHF
>TRBV15|TRBJ2-7|NA|NA
TGTGCCACCAGTCGCCTCAGGGCCTCCTACGAGCAGTACTTC
CATSRLRASYEQYF
>TRBV19|TRBJ1-5|TRBD1|NA
TGTGCCAGTAGTATACCCGGGACAGGGTTTTACAATCAGCCCCAGCATTTT
CASSIPGTGFYNQPQHF
>TRBV7-2|TRBJ1-1|NA|once
TGTGCCAGCAGCTGGGCGATCCAGAACACTGAAGCTTTCTTT
CASSWAIQNTEAFF